The entry below gives a single T cell receptor beta chain sequence along with its context. Other DNA sequences of this sample code for an identical CDR3. The data were taken from a study of blood T cell repertoires in COVID-19. At the level of the study: Italy, Spain and the United States were the sources of the convalescent and acute COVID-19 samples. T cells, B-cell-depleted T cells, or PBMCs provided the cDNA or gDNA that served as material.

Authors' methods: How many nucleated cells were present was estimated from reference gene primer amplification. TCRdb's table, derived via immunoSEQ multiplex PCR, lists solely in-frame clones and lacks some. The V and J calls and clone size are taken from that table; D and trimming were inferred from the DNA. There are 300,000 or so clones in the sample; 87% occur only once, and over 1.2% lies in the top ten. Looked up from germline, CDR1 is KGHSH and CDR2 is LQKENI. V lost 0 bases and J lost 6; bases outside the gene matches: 4. The CDR3 runs to 15 residues. The sequence was collected from a woman aged 40-49 years who had recovered from COVID-19. The chain couples TRBV18 to TRBJ2-1; 8 nucleotides line up with TRBD2. Sequencing input: peripheral blood. Written as DNA, the CDR3 is TGTGCCAGCTCACCACCGGCACGGGGGGGCAATGAGCAGTTCTTC. Residues: CASSPPARGGNEQFF.